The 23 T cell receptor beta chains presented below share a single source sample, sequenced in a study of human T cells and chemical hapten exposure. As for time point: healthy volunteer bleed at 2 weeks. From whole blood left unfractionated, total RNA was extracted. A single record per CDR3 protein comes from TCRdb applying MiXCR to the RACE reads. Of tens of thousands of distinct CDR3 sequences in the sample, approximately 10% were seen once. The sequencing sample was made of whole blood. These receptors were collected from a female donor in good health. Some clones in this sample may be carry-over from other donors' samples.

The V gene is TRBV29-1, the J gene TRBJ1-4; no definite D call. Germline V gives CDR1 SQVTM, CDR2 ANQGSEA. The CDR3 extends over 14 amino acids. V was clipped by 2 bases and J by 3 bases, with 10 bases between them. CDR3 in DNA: TGCAGCGTTGAAAGGGCAGCCTCTAATGAAAAACTGTTTTTT. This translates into CSVERAASNEKLFF.

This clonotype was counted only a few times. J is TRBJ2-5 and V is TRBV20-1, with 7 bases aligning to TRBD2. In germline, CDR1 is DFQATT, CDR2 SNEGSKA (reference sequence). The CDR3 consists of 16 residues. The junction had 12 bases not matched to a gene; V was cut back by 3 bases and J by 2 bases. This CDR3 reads CSARGRDYRRQETQYF. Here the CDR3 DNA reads TGCAGTGCTAGGGGTAGGGACTATAGGAGACAAGAGACCCAGTACTTC.

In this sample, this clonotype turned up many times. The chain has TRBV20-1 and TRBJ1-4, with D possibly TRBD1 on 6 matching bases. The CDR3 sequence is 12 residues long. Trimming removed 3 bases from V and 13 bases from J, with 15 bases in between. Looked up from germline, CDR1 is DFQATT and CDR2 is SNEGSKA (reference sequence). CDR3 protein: CSASGTAQGLFF. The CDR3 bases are TGCAGTGCTAGTGGAACAGCACAGGGACTGTTTTTT.

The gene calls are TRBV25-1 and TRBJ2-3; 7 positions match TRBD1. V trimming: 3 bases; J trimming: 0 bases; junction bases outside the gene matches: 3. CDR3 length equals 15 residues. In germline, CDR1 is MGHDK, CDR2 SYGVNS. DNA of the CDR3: TGTGCCAGCAGTGAGGGACAGCTTAGCACAGATACGCAGTATTTT. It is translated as CASSEGQLSTDTQYF. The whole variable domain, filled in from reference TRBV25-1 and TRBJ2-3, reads EADIYQTPRYLVIGTGKKITLECSQTMGHDKMYWYQQDPGMELHLIHYSYGVNSTEKGDLSSESTVSRIRTEHFPLTLESARPSHTSQYLCASSEGQLSTDTQYFGPGTRLTVL.

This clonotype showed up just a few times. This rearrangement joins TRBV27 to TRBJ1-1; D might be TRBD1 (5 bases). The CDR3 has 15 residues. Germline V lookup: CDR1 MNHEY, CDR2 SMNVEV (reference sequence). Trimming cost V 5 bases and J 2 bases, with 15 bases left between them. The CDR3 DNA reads TGTGCCAGCAGTCCCCGGGGGGGGATAAACACTGAAGCTTTCTTT. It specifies CASSPRGGINTEAFF.

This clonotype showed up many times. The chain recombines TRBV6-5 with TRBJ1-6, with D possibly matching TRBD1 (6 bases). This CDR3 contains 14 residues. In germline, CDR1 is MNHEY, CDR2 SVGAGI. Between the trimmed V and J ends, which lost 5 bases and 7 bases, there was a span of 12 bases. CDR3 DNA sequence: TGTGCCAGCAGTCTACAGGGTGGGAATTCACCCCTCCACTTT. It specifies CASSLQGGNSPLHF.

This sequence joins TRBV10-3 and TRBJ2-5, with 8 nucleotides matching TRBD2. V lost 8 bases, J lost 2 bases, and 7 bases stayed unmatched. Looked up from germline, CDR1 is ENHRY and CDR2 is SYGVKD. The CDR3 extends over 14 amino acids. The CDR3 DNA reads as TGTGCCATCTCGGCGGGAGGCCCACAAGAGACCCAGTACTTC. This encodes CAISAGGPQETQYF.

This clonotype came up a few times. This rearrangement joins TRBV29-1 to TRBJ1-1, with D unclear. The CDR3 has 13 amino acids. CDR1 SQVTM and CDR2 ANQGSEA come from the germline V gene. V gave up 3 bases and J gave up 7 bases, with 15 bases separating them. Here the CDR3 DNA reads TGCAGCGTTGAGGGCAGGCTCAACCTTGAAGCTTTCTTT. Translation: CSVEGRLNLEAFF.

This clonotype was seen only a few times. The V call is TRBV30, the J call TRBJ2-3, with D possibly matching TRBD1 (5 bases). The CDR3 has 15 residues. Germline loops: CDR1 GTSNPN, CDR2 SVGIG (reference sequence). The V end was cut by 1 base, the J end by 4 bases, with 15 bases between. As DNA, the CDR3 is TGTGCCTGGAGTGCAGCCCAGGGCTGGTCAGATACGCAGTATTTT. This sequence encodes CAWSAAQGWSDTQYF.

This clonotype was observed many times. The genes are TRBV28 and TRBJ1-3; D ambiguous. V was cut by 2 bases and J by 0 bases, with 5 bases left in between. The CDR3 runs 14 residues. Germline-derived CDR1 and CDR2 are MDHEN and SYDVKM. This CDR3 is CASSLGSSGNTIYF. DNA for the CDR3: TGTGCCAGCAGTTTAGGGAGCTCTGGAAACACCATATATTTT.

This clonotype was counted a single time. CDR3 DNA: TGTGCCAGCAGTTTATCCCAGGGCGGATTCAATGAGCAGTTCTTC. Translation: CASSLSQGGFNEQFF. This chain uses TRBV12-3 or TRBV12-4 with TRBJ2-1, with D possibly being TRBD1 (5 bases). The ends were cut back, 2 bases at V and 6 bases at J, with 14 bases in the middle. The CDR3 is 15 residues long.

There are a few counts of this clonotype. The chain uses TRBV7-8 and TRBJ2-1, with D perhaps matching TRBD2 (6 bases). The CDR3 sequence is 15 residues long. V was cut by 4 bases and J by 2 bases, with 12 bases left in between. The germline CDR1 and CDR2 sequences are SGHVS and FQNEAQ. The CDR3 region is CASSSTRIPYNEQFF. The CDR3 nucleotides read TGTGCCAGCAGCTCGACTAGGATCCCCTACAATGAGCAGTTCTTC.

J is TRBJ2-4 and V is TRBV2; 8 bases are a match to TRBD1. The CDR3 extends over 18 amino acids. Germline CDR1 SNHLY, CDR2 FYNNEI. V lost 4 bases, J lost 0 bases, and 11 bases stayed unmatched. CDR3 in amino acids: CASSGSRQGTLAKNIQYF. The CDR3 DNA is TGTGCCAGCAGTGGATCGAGACAGGGGACCCTAGCCAAAAACATTCAGTACTTC.

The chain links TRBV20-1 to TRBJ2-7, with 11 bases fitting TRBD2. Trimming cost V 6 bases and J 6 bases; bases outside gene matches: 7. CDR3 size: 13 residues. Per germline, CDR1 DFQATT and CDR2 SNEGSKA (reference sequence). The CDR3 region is CSASLAGGIEQYF. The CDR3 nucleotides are TGCAGTGCCAGTCTAGCGGGAGGTATCGAGCAGTACTTC.

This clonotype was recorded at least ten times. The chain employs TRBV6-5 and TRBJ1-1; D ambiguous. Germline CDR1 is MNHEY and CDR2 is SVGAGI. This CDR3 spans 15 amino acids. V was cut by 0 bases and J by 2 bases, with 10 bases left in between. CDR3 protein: CASSYSTELNTEAFF. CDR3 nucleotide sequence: TGTGCCAGCAGTTACTCGACGGAGCTAAACACTGAAGCTTTCTTT.

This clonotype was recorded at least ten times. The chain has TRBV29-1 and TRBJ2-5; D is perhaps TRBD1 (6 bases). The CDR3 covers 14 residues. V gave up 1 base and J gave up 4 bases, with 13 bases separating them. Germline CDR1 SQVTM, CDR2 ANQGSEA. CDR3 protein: CSVEVSQGRETQYF. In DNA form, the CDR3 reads TGCAGCGTTGAAGTTTCTCAGGGGCGAGAGACCCAGTACTTC. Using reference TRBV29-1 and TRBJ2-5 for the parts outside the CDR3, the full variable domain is SAVISQKPSRDICQRGTSLTIQCQVDSQVTMMFWYRQQPGQSLTLIATANQGSEATYESGFVIDKFPISRPNLTFSTLTVSNMSPEDSSIYLCSVEVSQGRETQYFGPGTRLLVL.

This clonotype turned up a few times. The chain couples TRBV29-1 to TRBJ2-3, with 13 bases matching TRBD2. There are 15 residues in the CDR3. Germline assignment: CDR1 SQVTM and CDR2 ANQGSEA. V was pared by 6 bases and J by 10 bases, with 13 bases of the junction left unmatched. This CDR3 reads CSVAGTSGMGKAQYF. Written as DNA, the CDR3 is TGCAGCGTCGCCGGGACTAGCGGGATGGGAAAAGCGCAGTATTTT.

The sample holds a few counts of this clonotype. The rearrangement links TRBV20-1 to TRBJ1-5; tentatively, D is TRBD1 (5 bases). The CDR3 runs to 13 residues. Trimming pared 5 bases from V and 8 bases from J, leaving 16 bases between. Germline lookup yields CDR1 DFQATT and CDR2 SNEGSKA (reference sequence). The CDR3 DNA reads TGCAGTGCTGAGTTGGGGGGACGGGAGCCCCAGCATTTT. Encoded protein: CSAELGGREPQHF.

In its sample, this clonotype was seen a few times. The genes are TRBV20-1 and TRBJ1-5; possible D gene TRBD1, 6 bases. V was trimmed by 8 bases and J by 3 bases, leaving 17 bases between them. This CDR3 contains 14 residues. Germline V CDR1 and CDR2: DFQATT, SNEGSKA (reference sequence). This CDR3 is CSHSSGETNQPQHF. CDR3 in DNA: TGCAGTCACTCCTCAGGGGAAACCAATCAGCCCCAGCATTTT.

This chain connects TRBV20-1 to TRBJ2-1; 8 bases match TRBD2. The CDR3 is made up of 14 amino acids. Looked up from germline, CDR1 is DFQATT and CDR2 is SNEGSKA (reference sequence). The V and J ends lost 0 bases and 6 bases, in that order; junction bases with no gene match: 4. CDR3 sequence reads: CSARDLAGGNEQFF. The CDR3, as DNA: TGCAGTGCTAGAGATCTGGCGGGAGGCAATGAGCAGTTCTTC.

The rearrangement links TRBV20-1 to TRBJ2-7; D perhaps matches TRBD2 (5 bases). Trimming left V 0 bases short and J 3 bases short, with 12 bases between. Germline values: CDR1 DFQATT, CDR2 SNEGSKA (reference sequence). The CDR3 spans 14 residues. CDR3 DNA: TGCAGTGCTAGAGATCCTAGCAGCGTCTACGAGCAGTACTTC. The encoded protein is CSARDPSSVYEQYF.

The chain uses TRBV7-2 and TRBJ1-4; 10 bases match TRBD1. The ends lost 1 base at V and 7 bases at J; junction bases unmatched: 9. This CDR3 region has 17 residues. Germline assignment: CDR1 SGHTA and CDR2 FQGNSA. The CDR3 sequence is CASSLVPPDRGGEKLFF. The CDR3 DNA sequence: TGTGCCAGCAGCTTAGTCCCCCCGGACAGGGGGGGTGAAAAACTGTTTTTT. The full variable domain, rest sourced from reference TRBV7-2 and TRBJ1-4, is GAGVSQSPSNKVTEKGKDVELRCDPISGHTALYWYRQSLGQGLEFLIYFQGNSAPDKSGLPSDRFSAERTGGSVSTLTIQRTQQEDSAVYLCASSLVPPDRGGEKLFFGSGTQLSVL.

For the CDR3, the DNA is TGTGCCAGCAGTCTCCCGGGGCAGGGCTCTAGGGAGCAGTACTTC. Amino acid sequence: CASSLPGQGSREQYF. The chain links TRBV6-6 to TRBJ2-7; D may be TRBD1 or TRBD2 (5 bases each). V was trimmed by 5 bases and J by 7 bases, leaving 21 bases between them. The CDR3 totals 15 residues. Germline V lookup: CDR1 MNHNY, CDR2 SVGAGI (reference sequence).